The sequence of this TCR beta chain was determined in a study of graft-versus-host responses after intestinal transplantation. Whole-study results and caveats: Some GvH clones were seen earlier in gut or blood, suggesting intestinal origin.

This CDR3 region has 12 residues. V was cut by 5 bases and J by 7 bases, with 9 bases left in between. Per the germline V gene, CDR1 is MDHEN and CDR2 is SYDVKM. About this clone: Its antigen remains unknown.

TCRdb's copy holds only in-frame clones and misses some; the assay was immunoSEQ multiplex PCR. The sample shows 41,000 or so clones, about 95% of them seen only once. The sequence was collected from a human donor who was the organ donor for an intestinal transplant. Here the sequenced sample was unstimulated CD8+ T cells sorted from spleen or lymph node cells, taken before transplant. J is TRBJ2-1 and V is TRBV28, with no clear D. The CDR3 protein is CASSGSRNEQFF. The DNA for the CDR3 is TGTGCCAGCAGTGGATCTAGGAATGAGCAGTTCTTC.